Below, one T cell receptor (beta chain) is given with its context. This specimen belongs to a study of blood T cell repertoires in COVID-19. Turning to the study itself: Sources were T cells, B-cell-depleted T cells, or PBMCs; the material itself was cDNA or gDNA.

The CDR3 is made up of 15 amino acids. After removal of 6 bases from V and 4 bases from J, the junction contained 8 bases not matched to a gene. Germline-derived CDR1 and CDR2 are SGHRS and YFSETQ. The protocol was immunoSEQ multiplex PCR, while the TCRdb copy is restricted to in-frame clones and leaves out a portion. The repertoire includes 65,000 to 100,000 clones, under 85% of them detected once, and about 12% sits in the top ten. The V and J genes are TRBV5-1 and TRBJ2-3, with 10 bases lining up with TRBD2. The sequence was collected from a human donor in a cohort sampled during active COVID-19. The sample consisted of peripheral blood. The DNA of the CDR3 is TGCGCCAGCAAGGGCACTAGCGGGGTCTCAGATACGCAGTATTTT. Translation gives CASKGTSGVSDTQYF.